The 23 T cell receptor beta chains listed next were all sequenced from one sample in a study of blood T cell repertoires in COVID-19. Libraries were prepared by immunoSEQ multiplex PCR; TCRdb keeps only in-frame clonotypes and omits some of them. This sample has approximately 300,000 clones, with more than 85% found just once. The specimen was PBMCs or T cells enriched from blood (not recorded which). The receptors were gathered from a young woman who had recovered from COVID-19.

The chain carries TRBV13 and TRBJ2-3; 7 nucleotides match TRBD2. The CDR3 has 15 residues. Germline V lookup: CDR1 PRHDT, CDR2 FYEKMQ (reference sequence). J was trimmed by 4 bases and V by 3 bases; bases with no gene match: 7. CDR3 sequence (DNA): TGTGCCAGCAGCTTCGGGGACTATAGCGCAGATACGCAGTATTTT. Its translation: CASSFGDYSADTQYF.

The rearrangement joins TRBV7-9 to TRBJ2-7; TRBD1 agrees at 8 bases. CDR1 and CDR2 from the germline V gene are SEHNR and FQNEAQ (reference sequence). The length of the CDR3 is 15 residues. V was clipped by 4 bases and J by 1 base; unmatched bases: 6. The CDR3, as DNA: TGTGCCAGCAGCTACAGGACAGGGTTATCCTACGAGCAGTACTTC. Its protein product is CASSYRTGLSYEQYF. Full variable domain (missing parts from reference TRBV7-9 and TRBJ2-7): DTGVSQNPRHKITKRGQNVTFRCDPISEHNRLYWYRQTLGQGPEFLTYFQNEAQLEKSRLLSDRFSAERPKGSFSTLEIQRTEQGDSAMYLCASSYRTGLSYEQYFGPGTRLTVT.

In the case of this clone: Other DNA sequences in this sample translate to the same CDR3. The chain joins TRBV9 to TRBJ2-3, with D perhaps matching TRBD2 (7 bases). Germline V gene data show CDR1 as SGDLS and CDR2 as YYNGEE. CDR3 size: 15 residues. Deletions cut 0 bases from V and 6 bases from J, with 14 bases between. The CDR3 loop reads CASSVVGGGADTQYF. In nucleotides, the CDR3 is TGTGCCAGCAGCGTAGTAGGCGGGGGCGCGGATACGCAGTATTTT.

J is TRBJ2-3 and V is TRBV6-5, with 9 bases aligning to TRBD2. V lost 2 bases to trimming and J lost 2 bases; unmatched junction nucleotides: 5. Germline-derived CDR1 and CDR2 are MNHEY and SVGAGI. This CDR3 region has 16 residues. CDR3: CASSYHTSGHTDTQYF. CDR3 sequence (DNA): TGTGCCAGCAGTTACCACACTAGCGGGCACACAGATACGCAGTATTTT.

The rearrangement links TRBV19 to TRBJ2-3, with D possibly matching TRBD2 (6 bases). The V and J ends lost 5 bases and 2 bases respectively, with 14 bases between them. Germline CDR1 and CDR2: LNHDA and SQIVND (reference sequence). The CDR3 is 15 residues long. The CDR3 DNA follows: TGTGCCAGTAGTGCCCCGAGGCGGGACACAGATACGCAGTATTTT. Amino acids: CASSAPRRDTDTQYF. The full variable domain, completed using reference TRBV19 and TRBJ2-3, is DGGITQSPKYLFRKEGQNVTLSCEQNLNHDAMYWYRQDPGQGLRLIYYSQIVNDFQKGDIAEGYSVSREKKESFPLTVTSAQKNPTAFYLCASSAPRRDTDTQYFGPGTRLTVL.

This clone was observed a single time. This chain connects TRBV5-4 to TRBJ2-7, with D maybe TRBD1 (7 bases). CDR3 length: 15 residues. Deletions cut 1 base from V and 0 bases from J, with 11 bases between. CDR1 and CDR2 (germline): SGHNT, YYREEE (reference sequence). The CDR3 DNA reads TGTGCCAGCAGCTTGAACCAGGGGGGCTCCTACGAGCAGTACTTC. It translates to CASSLNQGGSYEQYF.

V is TRBV5-6 and J is TRBJ2-2, with 8 positions matching TRBD1. This CDR3 has 18 amino acids. V shed 4 bases and J 3 bases; nucleotides not matched to a gene: 14. Germline CDR1 SGHDT, CDR2 YYEEEE. The CDR3 loop is CASSVDRAPTNYTGELFF. The CDR3 DNA reads as TGTGCCAGCAGCGTGGACAGGGCGCCCACGAACTACACCGGGGAGCTGTTTTTT. The full variable domain, completed using reference TRBV5-6 and TRBJ2-2, is DAGVTQSPTHLIKTRGQQVTLRCSPKSGHDTVSWYQQALGQGPQFIFQYYEEEERQRGNFPDRFSGHQFPNYSSELNVNALLLGDSALYLCASSVDRAPTNYTGELFFGEGSRLTVL.

The gene calls are TRBV6-1 and TRBJ2-1; D is ambiguous. Trimming took off 1 base at V and 4 bases at J, with 5 bases between the two ends. CDR3 size: 13 residues. Germline V gene data show CDR1 as MNHNS and CDR2 as SASEGT. DNA of the CDR3: TGTGCCAGCAGTGAAGTTCTGTACAATGAGCAGTTCTTC. This gives the protein CASSEVLYNEQFF.

The V and J genes are TRBV7-2 and TRBJ1-1; perhaps TRBD1 as D (5 bases). The CDR3 length is 15 residues. Trimming took 7 bases from V and 3 from J, leaving 18 bases between them. The V gene's germline CDR1 is SGHTA and CDR2 FQGNSA. CDR3 sequence (DNA): TGTGCCAGCACCGGGAACCAGGGACTCTACACTGAAGCTTTCTTT. Its translation: CASTGNQGLYTEAFF.

This sequence joins TRBV24-1 and TRBJ2-2, with 13 bases aligning to TRBD2. The CDR3 has 17 amino acids. J lost 5 bases, V lost 3 bases, and 5 bases had no gene match. Germline CDR1 is KGHDR and CDR2 is SFDVKD. CDR3 amino acids: CATSDAGLAGATGELFF. The CDR3 DNA is TGTGCCACCAGTGATGCCGGACTAGCGGGGGCGACCGGGGAGCTGTTTTTT.

This clone was observed a single time. The chain joins TRBV7-3 to TRBJ2-1; 9 bases align to TRBD2. Germline CDR1 and CDR2: SGHTA and FQGTGA. Unmatched junction bases numbered 6, after V lost 2 bases and J lost 7 bases. This CDR3 has 15 residues. The CDR3 reads CASSLASGTLNEQFF. CDR3 nucleotide sequence: TGTGCCAGCAGCTTAGCTAGCGGGACCTTAAATGAGCAGTTCTTC.

The gene calls are TRBV24-1 and TRBJ2-7; 8 bases are shared with TRBD1. CDR1 KGHDR and CDR2 SFDVKD come from the germline V gene. This CDR3 region has 16 residues. The J segment lost 4 bases and the V segment lost 5 bases, leaving 12 bases of the junction unmatched. The CDR3 nucleotides read TGTGCCACCAGTGCCTGGGGGACAGGCGGCGAATACGAGCAGTACTTC. It translates to CATSAWGTGGEYEQYF.

This sequence joins TRBV28 and TRBJ2-1; D uncertain. V gave up 5 bases and J gave up 14 bases, with 16 bases separating them. CDR1 is MDHEN and CDR2 is SYDVKM in the germline V gene. This CDR3 is 12 amino acids long. CDR3 loop: CASSPSNSEEFF. CDR3 nucleotide sequence: TGTGCCAGCAGTCCTTCTAATTCCGAAGAGTTCTTC.

Only a few counts were recorded for this clone. Other DNA variants within this sample encode the same CDR3. The chain couples TRBV4-1 to TRBJ2-4; the D is unclear. CDR3 size: 15 residues. Germline loops: CDR1 MGHRA, CDR2 YSYEKL. Trimming cost V 3 bases and J 2 bases, with 11 bases left between them. CDR3 nucleotides: TGCGCCAGCAGCCAGCCAACCGGGTCCAAAAACATTCAGTACTTC. Its protein product is CASSQPTGSKNIQYF.

The V and J genes are TRBV7-2 and TRBJ2-4, with TRBD1 identical over 11 bases. The V segment lost 2 bases and the J segment 1 base; nucleotides outside the gene matches: 1. Per germline, CDR1 SGHTA and CDR2 FQGNSA. The CDR3 extends over 16 amino acids. For the CDR3, the DNA is TGTGCCAGCAGCTTATGGGACAGGGGGGCCAAAAACATTCAGTACTTC. It translates to CASSLWDRGAKNIQYF.

Comment on this clone: Other DNA sequences in this sample translate to the same CDR3. The chain is built from TRBV11-3 and TRBJ1-5; D gene ambiguous. Germline loops: CDR1 SGHNT, CDR2 YENEEA. V dropped 1 base and J dropped 4 bases, with 5 bases sitting between them. The CDR3 has 13 residues. CDR3 bases: TGTGCCAGCAGCTTAGCCCCAAATCAGCCCCAGCATTTT. Translation gives CASSLAPNQPQHF.

CDR3 amino acids: CASSYMAGGEQYF. CDR3 DNA: TGTGCCAGCAGTTACATGGCAGGGGGGGAGCAGTACTTC. The rearrangement joins TRBV6-2 or TRBV6-3 to TRBJ2-7, with a tentative D call TRBD1 (7 bases). The CDR3 is 13 amino acids. Germline CDR1 is MNHEY and CDR2 is SVGEGT. With 2 bases removed from V and 7 bases from J, the gap between germline ends came to 12 bases.

V usage is TRBV7-3 and J usage is TRBJ2-1; a weak D match, TRBD1 (5 bases). CDR1 is SGHTA, CDR2 FQGTGA, per germline. V lost 0 bases and J lost 4, with 13 bases in between. There are 16 residues in the CDR3. As DNA, the CDR3 is TGTGCCAGCAGCTTAACGCCACTTAGGGGTTACAATGAGCAGTTCTTC. Amino acid sequence: CASSLTPLRGYNEQFF.

Written as DNA, the CDR3 is TGTGCCAGCAGTTTTCGCCAGGGTCATCAGCCCCAGCATTTT. This codes for CASSFRQGHQPQHF. This chain connects TRBV28 to TRBJ1-5, with D possibly TRBD1 on 5 matching bases. Trimming shortened V by 3 bases and J by 5 bases, and 11 bases separated the two germline ends. The CDR3 runs to 14 residues. Germline loops: CDR1 MDHEN, CDR2 SYDVKM.

The sample holds one count of this clone. This chain uses TRBV5-4 with TRBJ2-7; unclear D gene. CDR1 is SGHNT and CDR2 is YYREEE in the germline V gene (reference sequence). V was shortened by 4 bases and J by 6 bases, with 8 bases between the two germline ends. This CDR3 has 11 amino acids. CDR3 residues: CASSDFREQYF. The CDR3 region has the DNA TGTGCCAGCAGCGACTTTCGCGAGCAGTACTTC.

This clone was seen only a few times. The chain couples TRBV13 to TRBJ2-7, with 12 nucleotides matching TRBD2. The V and J ends lost 7 bases and 7 bases, in that order; junction bases with no gene match: 5. This CDR3 contains 13 residues. Germline CDR1 is PRHDT and CDR2 is FYEKMQ (reference sequence). The CDR3 reads CASKTSGGWEQYF. CDR3 sequence (DNA): TGTGCCAGCAAGACTAGCGGGGGTTGGGAGCAGTACTTC. Together with reference TRBV13 and TRBJ2-7, the CDR3 gives the full variable domain: AAGVIQSPRHLIKEKRETATLKCYPIPRHDTVYWYQQGPGQDPQFLISFYEKMQSDKGSIPDRFSAQQFSDYHSELNMSSLELGDSALYFCASKTSGGWEQYFGPGTRLTVT.

This chain connects TRBV9 to TRBJ2-7, with a possible D match to TRBD1 (6 bases). Germline V gene lookup returns CDR1 SGDLS and CDR2 YYNGEE. The CDR3 contains 14 residues. The germline V and J ends were trimmed by 6 bases and 2 bases, with 15 bases remaining between them. CDR3 bases: TGTGCCAGCAAGATGCAGGGGCCCACCTACGAGCAGTACTTC. It codes for CASKMQGPTYEQYF.

The chain carries TRBV5-1 and TRBJ2-1, with 7 positions matching TRBD2. After removal of 0 bases from V and 8 bases from J, the junction contained 5 bases not matched to a gene. The germline gives CDR1 SGHRS, CDR2 YFSETQ. This CDR3 comprises 14 residues. The CDR3 sequence: CASSLAGTTYEQFF. The DNA of the CDR3 is TGCGCCAGCAGCTTGGCCGGGACTACGTATGAGCAGTTCTTC.